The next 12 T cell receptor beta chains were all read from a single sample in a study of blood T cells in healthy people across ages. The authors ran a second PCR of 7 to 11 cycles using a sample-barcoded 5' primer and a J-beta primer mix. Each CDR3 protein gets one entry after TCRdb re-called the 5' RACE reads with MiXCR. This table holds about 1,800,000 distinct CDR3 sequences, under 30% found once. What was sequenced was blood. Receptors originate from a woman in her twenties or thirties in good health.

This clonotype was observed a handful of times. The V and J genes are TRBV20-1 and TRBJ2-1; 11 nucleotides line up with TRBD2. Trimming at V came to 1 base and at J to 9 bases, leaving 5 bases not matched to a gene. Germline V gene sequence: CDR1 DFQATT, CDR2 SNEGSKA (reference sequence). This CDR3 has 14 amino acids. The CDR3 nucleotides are TGCAGTGCTAGAGTGGGACTAGCGGTAGGTGAGCAGTTCTTC. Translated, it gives CSARVGLAVGEQFF.

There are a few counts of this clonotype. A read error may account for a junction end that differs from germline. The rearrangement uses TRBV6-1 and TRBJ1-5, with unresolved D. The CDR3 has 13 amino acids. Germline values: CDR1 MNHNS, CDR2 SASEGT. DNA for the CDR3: TGTGCCAGCATTGAAGGGTATAGTCAGCCCCAGCATTTT. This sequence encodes CASIEGYSQPQHF.

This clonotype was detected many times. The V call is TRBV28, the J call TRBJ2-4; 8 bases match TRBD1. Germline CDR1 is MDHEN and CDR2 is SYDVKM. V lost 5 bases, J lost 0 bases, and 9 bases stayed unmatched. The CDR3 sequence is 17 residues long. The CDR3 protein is CASSLLWTGLAKNIQYF. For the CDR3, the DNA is TGTGCCAGCAGTCTACTCTGGACAGGGCTAGCCAAAAACATTCAGTACTTC.

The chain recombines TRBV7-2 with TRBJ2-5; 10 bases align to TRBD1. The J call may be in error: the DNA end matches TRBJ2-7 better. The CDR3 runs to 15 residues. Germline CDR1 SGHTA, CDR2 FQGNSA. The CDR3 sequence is CASSKDRGRNYEQYF. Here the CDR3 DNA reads TGTGCCAGCAGCAAAGACAGGGGGCGGAACTACGAGCAGTACTTC.

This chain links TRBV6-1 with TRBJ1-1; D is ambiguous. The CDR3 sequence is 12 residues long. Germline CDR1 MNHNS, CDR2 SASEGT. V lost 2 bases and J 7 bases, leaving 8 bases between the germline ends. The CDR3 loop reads CASSEFAGEAFF. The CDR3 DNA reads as TGTGCCAGCAGTGAATTCGCAGGTGAAGCTTTCTTT.

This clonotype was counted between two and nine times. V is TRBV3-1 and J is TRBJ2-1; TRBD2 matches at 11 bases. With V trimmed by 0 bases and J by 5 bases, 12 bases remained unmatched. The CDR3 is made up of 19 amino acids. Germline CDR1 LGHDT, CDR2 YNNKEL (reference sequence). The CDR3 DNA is TGTGCCAGCAGCCAAGAGACCCTAGCGGGGGGCCCTTTCGACAATGAGCAGTTCTTC. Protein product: CASSQETLAGGPFDNEQFF.

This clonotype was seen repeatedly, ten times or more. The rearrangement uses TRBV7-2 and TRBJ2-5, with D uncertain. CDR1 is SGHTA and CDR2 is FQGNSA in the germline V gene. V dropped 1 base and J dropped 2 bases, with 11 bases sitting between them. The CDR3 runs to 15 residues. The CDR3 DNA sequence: TGTGCCAGCAGCTTAGGAGGTACAGAGCAAGAGACCCAGTACTTC. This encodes CASSLGGTEQETQYF.

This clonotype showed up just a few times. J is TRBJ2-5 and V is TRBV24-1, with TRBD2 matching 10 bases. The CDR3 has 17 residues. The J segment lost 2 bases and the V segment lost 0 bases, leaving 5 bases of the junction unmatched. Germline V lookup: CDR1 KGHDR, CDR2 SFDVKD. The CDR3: CATSDLNSGGAQETQYF. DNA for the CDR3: TGTGCCACCAGTGATTTGAACAGCGGGGGGGCTCAAGAGACCCAGTACTTC.

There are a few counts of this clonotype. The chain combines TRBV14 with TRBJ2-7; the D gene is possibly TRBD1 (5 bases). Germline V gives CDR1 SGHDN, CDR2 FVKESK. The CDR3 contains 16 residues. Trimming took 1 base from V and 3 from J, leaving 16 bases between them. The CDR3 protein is CASSQVWGVSNYEQYF. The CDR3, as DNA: TGTGCCAGCAGCCAAGTCTGGGGCGTGTCTAACTACGAGCAGTACTTC.

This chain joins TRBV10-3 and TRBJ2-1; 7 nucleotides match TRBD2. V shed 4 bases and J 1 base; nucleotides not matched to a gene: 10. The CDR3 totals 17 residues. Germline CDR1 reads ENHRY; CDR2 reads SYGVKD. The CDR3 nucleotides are TGTGCCATCAGTGCCGGGAGGAGCGGGTCTTCCTACAATGAGCAGTTCTTC. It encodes CAISAGRSGSSYNEQFF.

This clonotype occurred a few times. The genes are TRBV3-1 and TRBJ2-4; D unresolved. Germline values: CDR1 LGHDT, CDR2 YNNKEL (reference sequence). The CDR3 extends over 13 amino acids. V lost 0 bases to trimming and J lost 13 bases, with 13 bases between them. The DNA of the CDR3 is TGTGCCAGCAGCCAAGATCGTTCCGCCACCCAGTACTTC. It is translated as CASSQDRSATQYF.

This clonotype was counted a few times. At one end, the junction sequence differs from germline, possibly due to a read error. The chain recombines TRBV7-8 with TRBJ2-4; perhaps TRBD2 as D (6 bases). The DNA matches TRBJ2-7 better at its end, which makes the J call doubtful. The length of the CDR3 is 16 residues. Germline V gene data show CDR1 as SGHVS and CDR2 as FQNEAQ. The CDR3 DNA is TGTGCCGGCAGCTTAGCCCCTGGGGGAGCGGGTTACGAGCAGTACTTC. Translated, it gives CAGSLAPGGAGYEQYF.